This is a list of T cell receptor beta chains from one sample in a study of blood T cell repertoires in COVID-19. Sequenced by immunoSEQ multiplex PCR; TCRdb stores in-frame clones only, minus some. Counted here are about 88,000 clones, 70% to 90% occurring once; the ten biggest clones make up approximately 10%. Sample: peripheral blood. Receptors originate from a human donor in a cohort sampled during active COVID-19. Both conserved end residues are part of each CDR3. Each record gives: D gene, V gene, J gene, CDR3 length, CDR3 protein. The D gene is left open where the match is weak.

d_call: TRBD1; v_call: TRBV19; j_call: TRBJ2-4; cdr3_length: 15; cdr3_aa: CASTGTGGAKNIQYF
d_call: -; v_call: TRBV5-1; j_call: TRBJ2-5; cdr3_length: 14; cdr3_aa: CASSTGTLQETQYF
d_call: -; v_call: TRBV5-1; j_call: TRBJ2-2; cdr3_length: 14; cdr3_aa: CASSLGGNTGELFF
d_call: -; v_call: TRBV5-6; j_call: TRBJ1-1; cdr3_length: 15; cdr3_aa: CASSFPMGPNTEAFF
d_call: -; v_call: TRBV19; j_call: TRBJ2-7; cdr3_length: 15; cdr3_aa: CASSIEDRSSYEQYF
d_call: -; v_call: TRBV7-2; j_call: TRBJ1-4; cdr3_length: 14; cdr3_aa: CASTPSQVDEKLFF
d_call: -; v_call: TRBV5-1; j_call: TRBJ2-1; cdr3_length: 15; cdr3_aa: CASSVSGGSYNEQFF
d_call: TRBD1; v_call: TRBV28; j_call: TRBJ1-1; cdr3_length: 16; cdr3_aa: CASRYPGQGAYTEAFF
d_call: TRBD1; v_call: TRBV4-2; j_call: TRBJ1-3; cdr3_length: 20; cdr3_aa: CASSQDWDRGLVDSGNTIYF
d_call: -; v_call: TRBV25-1; j_call: TRBJ1-2; cdr3_length: 15; cdr3_aa: CASSGNRDGFRGYTF
d_call: TRBD2; v_call: TRBV28; j_call: TRBJ2-7; cdr3_length: 14; cdr3_aa: CASGGTSGIHEQYF
d_call: -; v_call: TRBV30; j_call: TRBJ2-2; cdr3_length: 13; cdr3_aa: CAWQGQNTGELFF
d_call: -; v_call: TRBV9; j_call: TRBJ1-2; cdr3_length: 16; cdr3_aa: CASSVGLGGLNYGYTF
d_call: -; v_call: TRBV7-2; j_call: TRBJ2-3; cdr3_length: 13; cdr3_aa: CASSTSTAHTQYF
d_call: TRBD1; v_call: TRBV9; j_call: TRBJ2-3; cdr3_length: 20; cdr3_aa: CASSQLPGQRTRAKEDTQYF
d_call: TRBD1; v_call: TRBV19; j_call: TRBJ2-3; cdr3_length: 14; cdr3_aa: CASSTDRFTDTQYF
d_call: TRBD1; v_call: TRBV6-1; j_call: TRBJ1-6; cdr3_length: 17; cdr3_aa: CASSEGRDRGFISPLHF
d_call: -; v_call: TRBV3-1/TRBV3-2; j_call: TRBJ2-1; cdr3_length: 15; cdr3_aa: CASSQDAELTGEQFF
d_call: TRBD2; v_call: TRBV3-1/TRBV3-2; j_call: TRBJ2-7; cdr3_length: 16; cdr3_aa: CASSQRTSGTPYEQYF
d_call: -; v_call: TRBV27; j_call: TRBJ1-1; cdr3_length: 15; cdr3_aa: CASSQGSLPRTEAFF
d_call: TRBD1; v_call: TRBV2; j_call: TRBJ2-3; cdr3_length: 19; cdr3_aa: CASRKRTTGTGADTDTQYF
d_call: -; v_call: TRBV5-4; j_call: TRBJ2-5; cdr3_length: 15; cdr3_aa: CASSLARWGVETQYF
d_call: TRBD1; v_call: TRBV27; j_call: TRBJ1-2; cdr3_length: 14; cdr3_aa: CASSGQGQVYGYTF
d_call: TRBD1; v_call: TRBV7-9; j_call: TRBJ2-1; cdr3_length: 16; cdr3_aa: CASSWGTGSSYNEQFF
d_call: -; v_call: TRBV24-1; j_call: TRBJ1-5; cdr3_length: 14; cdr3_aa: CATSDSVAGQPQHF
d_call: -; v_call: TRBV20-1; j_call: TRBJ2-1; cdr3_length: 12; cdr3_aa: CSASEQGLMWFF
d_call: TRBD1; v_call: TRBV6-6; j_call: TRBJ2-4; cdr3_length: 13; cdr3_aa: CASLGQGRTIQYF
d_call: TRBD1; v_call: TRBV6-6; j_call: TRBJ1-1; cdr3_length: 16; cdr3_aa: CASSKPTGTGSTEAFF
d_call: -; v_call: TRBV28; j_call: TRBJ1-5; cdr3_length: 15; cdr3_aa: CASSPLRGGNQPQHF
d_call: -; v_call: TRBV6-5; j_call: TRBJ2-1; cdr3_length: 14; cdr3_aa: CASTIQGTYNEQFF
d_call: -; v_call: TRBV9; j_call: TRBJ1-6; cdr3_length: 14; cdr3_aa: CASSAGSMDSPLHF
d_call: TRBD1; v_call: TRBV7-8; j_call: TRBJ2-2; cdr3_length: 16; cdr3_aa: CASSDRDRGRSGELFF
d_call: TRBD1; v_call: TRBV5-1; j_call: TRBJ1-2; cdr3_length: 14; cdr3_aa: CASSPGTATVGYTF
d_call: TRBD2; v_call: TRBV7-2; j_call: TRBJ2-1; cdr3_length: 15; cdr3_aa: CASSLIAGVRDEQFF
d_call: TRBD1; v_call: TRBV5-4; j_call: TRBJ1-1; cdr3_length: 14; cdr3_aa: CASTSGQGATEAFF
d_call: TRBD1; v_call: TRBV29-1; j_call: TRBJ1-2; cdr3_length: 15; cdr3_aa: CSVEEGQPLYYGYTF
d_call: -; v_call: TRBV9; j_call: TRBJ1-2; cdr3_length: 15; cdr3_aa: CASSDQPTDNYGYTF
d_call: -; v_call: TRBV28; j_call: TRBJ2-1; cdr3_length: 16; cdr3_aa: CASSSGLQGLQDQQFF
d_call: TRBD2; v_call: TRBV3-1/TRBV3-2; j_call: TRBJ2-1; cdr3_length: 16; cdr3_aa: CASSPRGGRSANEQFF
d_call: -; v_call: TRBV19; j_call: TRBJ1-2; cdr3_length: 14; cdr3_aa: CATSLGQVNYGYTF
d_call: TRBD1; v_call: TRBV7-2; j_call: TRBJ1-2; cdr3_length: 15; cdr3_aa: CASSTTGGRISSYTF
d_call: -; v_call: TRBV15; j_call: TRBJ1-5; cdr3_length: 17; cdr3_aa: CATSPRLARRLNQPQHF
d_call: -; v_call: TRBV4-1; j_call: TRBJ2-7; cdr3_length: 11; cdr3_aa: CASSQPGEQYF
d_call: TRBD1; v_call: TRBV19; j_call: TRBJ2-4; cdr3_length: 19; cdr3_aa: CASSIGGTGTGRAKNIQYF
d_call: -; v_call: TRBV5-1; j_call: TRBJ2-7; cdr3_length: 15; cdr3_aa: CASSLGPGETYEQYF